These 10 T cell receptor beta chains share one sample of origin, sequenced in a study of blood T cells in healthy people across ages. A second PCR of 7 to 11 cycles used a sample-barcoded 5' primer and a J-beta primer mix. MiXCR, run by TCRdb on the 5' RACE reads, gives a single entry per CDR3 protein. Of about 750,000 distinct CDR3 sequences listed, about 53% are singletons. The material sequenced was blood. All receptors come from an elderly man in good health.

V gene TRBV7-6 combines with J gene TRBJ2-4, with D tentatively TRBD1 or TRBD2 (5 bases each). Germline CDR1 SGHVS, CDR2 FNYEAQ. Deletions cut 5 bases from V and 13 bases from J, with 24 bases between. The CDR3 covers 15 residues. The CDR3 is CASSPEGTGTREQYF. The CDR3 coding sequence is TGTGCCAGCAGCCCAGAAGGGACCGGGACGAGGGAGCAGTACTTC.

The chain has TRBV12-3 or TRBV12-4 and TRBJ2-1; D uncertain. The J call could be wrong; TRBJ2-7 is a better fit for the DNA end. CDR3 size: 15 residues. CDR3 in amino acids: CASSPPGSPYNEQYF. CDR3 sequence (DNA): TGTGCCAGCAGCCCCCCCGGGTCCCCCTACAATGAGCAGTACTTC.

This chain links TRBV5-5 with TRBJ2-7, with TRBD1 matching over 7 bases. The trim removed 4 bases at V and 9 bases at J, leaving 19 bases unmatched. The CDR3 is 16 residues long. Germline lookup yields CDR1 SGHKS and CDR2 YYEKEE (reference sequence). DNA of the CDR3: TGTGCCAGCAGCCCAACCGGGACAGCCACGTCTACGGGGCAGTACTTC. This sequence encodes CASSPTGTATSTGQYF.

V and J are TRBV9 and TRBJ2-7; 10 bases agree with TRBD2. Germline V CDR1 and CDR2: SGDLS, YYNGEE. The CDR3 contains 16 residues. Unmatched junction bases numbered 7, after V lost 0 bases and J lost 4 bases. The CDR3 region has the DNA TGTGCCAGCAGCGTAGGTCCTAGCGGGAGTATTTACGAGCAGTACTTC. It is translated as CASSVGPSGSIYEQYF. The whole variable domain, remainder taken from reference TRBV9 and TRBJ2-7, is DSGVTQTPKHLITATGQRVTLRCSPRSGDLSVYWYQQSLDQGLQFLIQYYNGEERAKGNILERFSAQQFPDLHSELNLSSLELGDSALYFCASSVGPSGSIYEQYFGPGTRLTVT.

The CDR3 loop is CSAGTGREQFF. The CDR3, as DNA: TGCAGTGCTGGCACAGGGCGTGAGCAGTTCTTC. The V and J genes are TRBV20-1 and TRBJ2-1, with D tentatively TRBD1 (6 bases). CDR1 and CDR2 (germline): DFQATT, SNEGSKA (reference sequence). CDR3 size: 11 residues. Trimming left V 5 bases short and J 9 bases short, with 11 bases between.

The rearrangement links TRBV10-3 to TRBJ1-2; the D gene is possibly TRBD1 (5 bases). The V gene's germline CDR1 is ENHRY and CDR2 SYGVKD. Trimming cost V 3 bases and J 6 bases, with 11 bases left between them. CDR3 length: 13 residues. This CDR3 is CAISDKAGNGYTF. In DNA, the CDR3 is TGTGCCATCAGTGATAAGGCAGGGAATGGCTACACCTTC.

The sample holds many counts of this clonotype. CDR3 protein: CSARARDRGYEQYF. Written as DNA, the CDR3 is TGCAGTGCTAGAGCCCGGGACAGGGGGTACGAGCAGTACTTC. The chain recombines TRBV20-1 with TRBJ2-7; 11 bases map to TRBD1. V lost 1 base to trimming and J lost 4 bases; unmatched junction nucleotides: 3. The CDR3 spans 14 residues. Germline V gene sequence: CDR1 DFQATT, CDR2 SNEGSKA (reference sequence).

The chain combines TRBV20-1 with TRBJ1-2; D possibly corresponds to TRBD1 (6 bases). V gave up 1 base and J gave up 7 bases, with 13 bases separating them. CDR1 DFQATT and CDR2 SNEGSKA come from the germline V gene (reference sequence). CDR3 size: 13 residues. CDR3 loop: CSARGQGSVGYTF. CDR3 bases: TGCAGTGCTAGAGGGCAGGGGAGTGTTGGCTACACCTTC.

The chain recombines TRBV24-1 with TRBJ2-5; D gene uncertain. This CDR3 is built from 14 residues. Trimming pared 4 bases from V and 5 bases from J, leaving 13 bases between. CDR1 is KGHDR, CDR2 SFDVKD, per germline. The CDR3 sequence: CATSESPGRETQYF. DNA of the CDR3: TGTGCCACCAGTGAGAGCCCAGGCCGGGAGACCCAGTACTTC.

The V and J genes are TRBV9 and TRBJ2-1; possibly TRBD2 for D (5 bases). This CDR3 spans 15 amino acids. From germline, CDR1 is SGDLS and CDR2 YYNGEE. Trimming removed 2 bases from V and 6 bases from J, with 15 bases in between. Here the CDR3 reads CASSVGGGRRNEQFF. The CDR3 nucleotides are TGTGCCAGCAGCGTCGGTGGAGGCCGTCGCAATGAGCAGTTCTTC.